These 22 T cell receptor beta chains originate from one sample sequenced in a study of T cells in women clearing cervical HPV infection. Here immunoSEQ multiplex PCR was the method, and the copy in TCRdb shows in-frame clones only, minus some. The sample has about 36,000 clones; the top ten hold 1.5% to 2%. Sample: blood buffy coat. The receptors were gathered from a woman aged 18 to 75 with a cervical HPV16 infection that either progressed to CIN3+ or cleared (not recorded which).

With regard to this clone: The observed sequence ends 3 residues before the CDR3 terminus, with the missing tail filled in from the germline J gene. The chain links TRBV5-1 to TRBJ1-4; 8 bases match TRBD1. The CDR3 loop spans 13 amino acids. The J segment lost 7 bases and the V segment lost 2 bases, leaving 1 base of the junction unmatched. Per germline, CDR1 SGHRS and CDR2 YFSETQ. CDR3 protein: CASSFGQGEKLFF. The CDR3 DNA, read in part, is TGCGCCAGCAGCTTTGGACAGGGTGAAAAA.

Concerning this clone: Read data end 3 residues before the CDR3 end; the end is taken from the germline J gene. The rearrangement uses TRBV29-1 and TRBJ2-1; TRBD1 is a possible D gene (5 bases). V was trimmed by 6 bases and J by 7 bases, leaving 16 bases between them. This CDR3 contains 13 residues. Per germline, CDR1 SQVTM and CDR2 ANQGSEA. The CDR3 spells CSVARLGANEQFF. Partial CDR3 DNA: TGCAGCGTAGCCCGATTAGGGGCAAATGAG.

Note on this clone: The read finishes 3 residues shy of the CDR3 end, and the germline J gene is used to complete it. The chain couples TRBV14 to TRBJ1-1; D may be TRBD1 (5 bases). Trimming removed 4 bases at V and 1 base at J, with 16 bases between. The CDR3 length is 16 residues. Germline assignment: CDR1 SGHDN and CDR2 FVKESK. The sequenced part of the CDR3 DNA is TGTGCCAGCAGCCTTTCGGGGGGAGGGAGGAACACTGAA. Residues: CASSLSGGGRNTE. The CDR3 reads in full as CASSLSGGGRNTEAFF. Based on the CDR3 plus reference TRBV14 and TRBJ1-1, the full variable domain is EAGVTQFPSHSVIEKGQTVTLRCDPISGHDNLYWYRRVMGKEIKFLLHFVKESKQDESGMPNNRFLAERTGGTYSTLKVQPAELEDSGVYFCASSLSGGGRNTEAFFGQGTRLTVV.

To note about this clone: The read terminates 3 residues ahead of where the CDR3 ends, so the germline J gene completes it. This sequence joins TRBV19 and TRBJ2-2, with 8 bases lining up with TRBD1. CDR3 size: 15 residues. The germline gives CDR1 LNHDA, CDR2 SQIVND (reference sequence). CDR3 DNA (partial): TGTGCCAGTAGAAATGGACAGGGCGAGAATGAAAAG. This sequence encodes CASRNGQGENEK. The CDR3 reads in full as CASRNGQGENEKLFF.

To note about this clone: Coverage ceases 3 residues before the CDR3 finishes, and the germline J gene fills in the end. The chain recombines TRBV6-2 or TRBV6-3 with TRBJ1-2; 8 bases agree with TRBD1. Germline assignment: CDR1 MNHEY and CDR2 SVGEGT. The CDR3 loop spans 12 amino acids. The CDR3 protein is CASRPDRELYTF. The sequenced part of the CDR3 DNA is TGTGCCAGCAGGCCGGACAGGGAGCTC.

In the case of this clone: The read halts 3 residues ahead of the CDR3 end, with the missing end drawn from the germline J gene. The genes are TRBV7-2 and TRBJ2-7; 7 nucleotides agree with TRBD1. Germline V gene data show CDR1 as SGHTA and CDR2 as FQGNSA. V lost 1 base, J lost 2 bases, and 5 bases stayed unmatched. This CDR3 is built from 15 residues. CDR3 in amino acids: CASSLGSGTAYEQYF. CDR3 DNA, as far as it was read: TGTGCCAGCAGCTTAGGGTCTGGGACAGCCTACGAG.

On this clone itself: From the germline J gene comes the end of the CDR3, since the read stops 3 residues before it. Within the sample, other DNA sequences also encode this same CDR3. The chain joins TRBV20-1 to TRBJ2-5; D is unresolved. The CDR3 contains 11 residues. Looked up from germline, CDR1 is DFQATT and CDR2 is SNEGSKA (reference sequence). V lost 3 bases and J lost 5, with 7 bases in between. Partial CDR3 DNA: TGCAGTGCTAGGGTAGGGGAGACC. The encoded protein is CSARVGET. The entire CDR3 protein is CSARVGETQYF.

About this clone: The read terminates 3 residues ahead of where the CDR3 ends, so the germline J gene completes it. The genes are TRBV7-9 and TRBJ1-1; 7 nucleotides align to TRBD1. Germline loops: CDR1 SEHNR, CDR2 FQNEAQ (reference sequence). There are 13 residues in the CDR3. The junction had 4 bases not matched to a gene; V was cut back by 4 bases and J by 5 bases. The covered CDR3 bases are TGTGCCAGCAGCTATTCGGACAGGACTGAA. It translates to CASSYSDRTE. The whole CDR3 protein reads CASSYSDRTEAFF. Variable domain in full (rest from reference TRBV7-9 and TRBJ1-1): DTGVSQNPRHKITKRGQNVTFRCDPISEHNRLYWYRQTLGQGPEFLTYFQNEAQLEKSRLLSDRFSAERPKGSFSTLEIQRTEQGDSAMYLCASSYSDRTEAFFGQGTRLTVV.

With respect to this clone: The missing CDR3 end, 3 residues past where the read stops, is filled in from the germline J gene. V usage is TRBV19 and J usage is TRBJ1-2; 12 positions match TRBD1. The CDR3 runs to 15 residues. Per germline, CDR1 LNHDA and CDR2 SQIVND (reference sequence). CDR3 loop: CASSASGTGGAIYTF. The DNA read from the CDR3 is TGTGCCAGTAGTGCCTCCGGGACAGGGGGCGCCATC.

On this clone itself: The CDR3 end is not reached by the read, which stops 3 residues before it; the germline J gene fills it in. The chain carries TRBV6-1 and TRBJ2-2; D remains unclear. Germline CDR1 and CDR2: MNHNS and SASEGT. This CDR3 is built from 16 residues. CDR3 bases read: TGTGCCAGCAGTGTTACCCCGGTAGGGCCCTTCGAAAAG. Encoded protein: CASSVTPVGPFEK. The whole CDR3 protein is CASSVTPVGPFEKLFF.

Worth noting for this clone: The read ends 3 residues shy of where the CDR3 ends; the end is completed using the germline J gene. This sequence joins TRBV4-1 and TRBJ1-6; the match to TRBD1 covers 7 bases. The ends lost 1 base at V and 7 bases at J; junction bases unmatched: 13. The CDR3 has 18 residues. Germline V gene data show CDR1 as MGHRA and CDR2 as YSYEKL. Partial CDR3 DNA: TGCGCCAGCAGCCAAGGGATGACTCGGACAGGTGGGAATTCACCC. Protein product: CASSQGMTRTGGNSP. The whole CDR3 sequence is CASSQGMTRTGGNSPLHF.

As for this clone: Read coverage stops 3 residues before the CDR3 terminus; the germline J gene supplies the remainder. The V and J genes are TRBV7-2 and TRBJ1-5; unclear D gene. Germline values: CDR1 SGHTA, CDR2 FQGNSA. The CDR3 extends over 16 amino acids. CDR3 sequence: CASSLAHGGSTDPQHF. The covered CDR3 bases are TGTGCCAGCAGCTTAGCGCACGGCGGGAGCACAGATCCC.

As regards this clone: The CDR3 is cut off 3 residues early in the read; its end comes from the germline J gene. The chain couples TRBV20-1 to TRBJ2-3; 11 bases map to TRBD2. Trimming took 3 bases from V and 3 from J; bases not matched to a gene: 14. The germline V gene has CDR1 DFQATT and CDR2 SNEGSKA (reference sequence). CDR3 size: 18 residues. The part of the CDR3 DNA that was read is TGCAGTGCTAGGGTGGGAAGTAGCGGGGGGGGTGGAACAGATACG. Encoded protein: CSARVGSSGGGGTDT. The whole CDR3 sequence is CSARVGSSGGGGTDTQYF.

With regard to this clone: The CDR3 extends 3 residues past the end of the read, so its final part is completed from the germline J gene. This rearrangement joins TRBV7-9 to TRBJ2-4; possible D gene TRBD1, 6 bases. CDR3 length: 15 residues. Germline V gives CDR1 SEHNR, CDR2 FQNEAQ (reference sequence). CDR3 sequence: CASSLGGQSFYGQYF. CDR3 DNA (partial): TGTGCCAGCAGCTTAGGAGGACAGTCATTCTATGGT.

To note about this clone: The read ends 3 residues shy of where the CDR3 ends; the end is completed using the germline J gene. V and J are TRBV13 and TRBJ2-7; 9 bases line up with TRBD2. This CDR3 comprises 18 residues. The V segment lost 0 bases and the J segment 0 bases; nucleotides outside the gene matches: 9. Germline CDR1 PRHDT, CDR2 FYEKMQ (reference sequence). The DNA read from the CDR3 is TGTGCCAGCAGCTTAGGGAGCTTGCTAGCGGGGATCTCCTACGAG. It encodes CASSLGSLLAGISYE. The whole CDR3 is CASSLGSLLAGISYEQYF.

With respect to this clone: The read stops 3 residues short of the end of the CDR3; the missing end is completed from the germline J gene. The chain has TRBV7-3 and TRBJ2-5, with 7 nucleotides matching TRBD1. CDR1 and CDR2 from the germline V gene are SGHTA and FQGTGA. This CDR3 comprises 14 residues. Trimming removed 5 bases from V and 6 bases from J; junction bases left unmatched: 9. CDR3 DNA (partial): TGTGCCAGCAGCCCAGATTCAGGGGGAAAGACC. It translates to CASSPDSGGKT. The full CDR3 protein is CASSPDSGGKTQYF.

A remark on this clone: Read coverage stops 3 residues before the CDR3 terminus; the germline J gene supplies the remainder. This chain uses TRBV5-1 with TRBJ2-1; 10 nucleotides line up with TRBD2. V shed 0 bases and J 5 bases; nucleotides not matched to a gene: 5. Germline V lookup: CDR1 SGHRS, CDR2 YFSETQ. The CDR3 runs 16 residues. The CDR3 bases that were read are TGCGCCAGCAGCTTGGAGCCTAGCGGGGGAAACAATGAG. This sequence encodes CASSLEPSGGNNE. The entire CDR3 protein is CASSLEPSGGNNEQFF. Drawing the rest from reference TRBV5-1 and TRBJ2-1, the complete variable domain is KAGVTQTPRYLIKTRGQQVTLSCSPISGHRSVSWYQQTPGQGLQFLFEYFSETQRNKGNFPGRFSGRQFSNSRSEMNVSTLELGDSALYLCASSLEPSGGNNEQFFGPGTRLTVL.

A remark on this clone: The observed sequence ends 3 residues before the CDR3 terminus, with the missing tail filled in from the germline J gene. The chain is built from TRBV7-3 and TRBJ2-5, with D tentatively TRBD1 or TRBD2 (7 bases each). CDR3 length: 13 amino acids. Germline CDR1 reads SGHTA; CDR2 reads FQGTGA. The sequenced CDR3 bases are TGTGCCAGCAGCTTGACAGGGAGGGATACC. It translates to CASSLTGRDT. The full CDR3 is CASSLTGRDTQYF.

Comment on this clone: With the read ending 3 residues before the CDR3 end, the germline J gene is used to fill in that end. The rearrangement uses TRBV2 and TRBJ2-7; perhaps TRBD2 as D (6 bases). Trimming cost V 6 bases and J 0 bases, with 15 bases left between them. The CDR3 totals 15 residues. Germline CDR1 is SNHLY and CDR2 is FYNNEI. CDR3 protein: CASRVAPSDSYEQYF. The CDR3 bases that were read are TGTGCCAGCAGGGTCGCACCTAGCGACTCCTACGAG.

As for this clone: The CDR3 goes on 3 residues after the read ends, and that part is filled in from the germline J gene. This chain uses TRBV19 with TRBJ1-2; perhaps TRBD1 as D (5 bases). Germline lookup yields CDR1 LNHDA and CDR2 SQIVND (reference sequence). This CDR3 comprises 14 residues. CDR3: CASSRGTEAYDYTF. CDR3 DNA, as far as it was read: TGTGCCAGTAGTAGGGGGACTGAAGCCTACGAC.

With regard to this clone: The read gets to within 3 residues of the CDR3 end, and the germline J gene fills in the rest. This sequence joins TRBV19 and TRBJ2-4, with 8 bases identical to TRBD1. Germline CDR1 and CDR2: LNHDA and SQIVND (reference sequence). The CDR3 extends over 12 amino acids. CDR3 loop: CASNADRVAQYF. The CDR3 bases that were read are TGTGCCAGTAACGCGGACAGGGTAGCT.

In the case of this clone: Sequencing ends 3 residues short of the CDR3 end; the germline J gene provides the rest. The chain has TRBV19 and TRBJ2-3, with D uncertain. The length of the CDR3 is 14 residues. Germline V gene lookup returns CDR1 LNHDA and CDR2 SQIVND (reference sequence). CDR3 DNA (partial): TGTGCCAGTAAAGACCAGGTGGGCAATCAGCCG. The encoded protein is CASKDQVGNQP. The whole CDR3 reads CASKDQVGNQPQYF.